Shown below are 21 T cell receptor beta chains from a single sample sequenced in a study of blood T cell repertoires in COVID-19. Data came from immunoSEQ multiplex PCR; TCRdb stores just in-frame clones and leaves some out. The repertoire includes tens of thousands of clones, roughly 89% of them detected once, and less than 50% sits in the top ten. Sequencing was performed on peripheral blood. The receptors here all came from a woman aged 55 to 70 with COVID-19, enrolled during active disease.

The CDR3 reads CSVEVFSPDTQYF. In DNA form, the CDR3 reads TGCAGCGTTGAAGTCTTTTCCCCAGATACGCAGTATTTT. The chain has TRBV29-1 and TRBJ2-3; D gene uncertain. Trimming removed 1 base at V and 4 bases at J, with 9 bases between. Germline V gene data show CDR1 as SQVTM and CDR2 as ANQGSEA. The CDR3 has 13 amino acids.

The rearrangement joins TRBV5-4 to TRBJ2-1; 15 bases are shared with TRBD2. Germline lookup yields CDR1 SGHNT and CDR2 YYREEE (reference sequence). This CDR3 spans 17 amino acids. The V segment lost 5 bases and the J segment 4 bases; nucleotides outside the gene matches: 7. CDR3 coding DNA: TGTGCCAGCAGGGAGGGACTAGCGGGGGGCCTGTACAATGAGCAGTTCTTC. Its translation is CASREGLAGGLYNEQFF. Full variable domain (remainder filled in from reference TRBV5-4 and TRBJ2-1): ETGVTQSPTHLIKTRGQQVTLRCSSQSGHNTVSWYQQALGQGPQFIFQYYREEENGRGNFPPRFSGLQFPNYSSELNVNALELDDSALYLCASREGLAGGLYNEQFFGPGTRLTVL.

CDR3 DNA sequence: TGTGCCAGCAGCCGGGACACCTCGAAGTGGGACACCATATATTTT. Translated: CASSRDTSKWDTIYF. This chain uses TRBV2 with TRBJ1-3; possible D gene TRBD1, 6 bases. V lost 6 bases to trimming and J lost 8 bases, with 20 bases between them. The CDR3 consists of 15 residues. The germline V gene encodes CDR1 SNHLY and CDR2 FYNNEI.

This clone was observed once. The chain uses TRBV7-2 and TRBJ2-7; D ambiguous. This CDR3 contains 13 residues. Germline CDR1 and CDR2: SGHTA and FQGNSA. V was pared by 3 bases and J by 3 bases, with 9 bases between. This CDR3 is CASSFDERYEQYF. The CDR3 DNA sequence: TGTGCCAGCAGCTTCGACGAGCGCTACGAGCAGTACTTC.

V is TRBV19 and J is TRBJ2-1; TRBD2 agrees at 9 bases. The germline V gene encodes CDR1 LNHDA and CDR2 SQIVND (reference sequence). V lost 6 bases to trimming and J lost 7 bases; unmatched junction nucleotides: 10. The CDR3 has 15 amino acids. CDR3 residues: CASSARTSGPNEQFF. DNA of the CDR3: TGTGCCAGTAGCGCTCGCACTAGCGGGCCTAATGAGCAGTTCTTC.

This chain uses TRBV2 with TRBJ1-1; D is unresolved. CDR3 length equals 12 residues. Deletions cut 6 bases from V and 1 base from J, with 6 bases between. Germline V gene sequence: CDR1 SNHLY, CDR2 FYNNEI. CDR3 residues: CASRPGNTEAFF. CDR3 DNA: TGTGCCAGCAGACCAGGGAACACTGAAGCTTTCTTT.

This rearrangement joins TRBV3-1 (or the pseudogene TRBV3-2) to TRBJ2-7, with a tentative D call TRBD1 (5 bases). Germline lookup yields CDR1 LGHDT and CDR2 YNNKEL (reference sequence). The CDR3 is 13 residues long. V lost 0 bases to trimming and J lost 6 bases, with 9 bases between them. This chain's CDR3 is CASSQDRAGEQYF. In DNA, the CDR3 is TGTGCCAGCAGCCAAGACAGGGCTGGCGAGCAGTACTTC.

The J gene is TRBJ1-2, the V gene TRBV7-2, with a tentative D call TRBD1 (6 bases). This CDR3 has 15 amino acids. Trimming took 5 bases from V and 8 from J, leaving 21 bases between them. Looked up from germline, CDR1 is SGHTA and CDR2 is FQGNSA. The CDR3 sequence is CASSPYGQGLDGYTF. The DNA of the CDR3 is TGTGCCAGCAGCCCGTACGGCCAGGGGTTGGACGGCTACACCTTC.

CDR3 residues: CASSQALGLAGDTQYF. In DNA form, the CDR3 reads TGTGCCAGCAGCCAAGCCCTGGGACTAGCGGGAGATACGCAGTATTTT. The V call is TRBV3-1 (or the pseudogene TRBV3-2), the J call TRBJ2-3; TRBD2 agrees at 12 bases. Looked up from germline, CDR1 is LGHDT and CDR2 is YNNKEL (reference sequence). The CDR3 runs 16 residues. V lost 1 base and J lost 5; bases outside the gene matches: 4.

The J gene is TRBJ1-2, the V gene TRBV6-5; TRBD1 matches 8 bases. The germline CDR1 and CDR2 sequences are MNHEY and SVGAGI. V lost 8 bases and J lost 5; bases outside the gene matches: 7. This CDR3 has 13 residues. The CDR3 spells CASGQGADYGYTF. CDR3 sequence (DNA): TGTGCCAGCGGGCAGGGGGCGGATTATGGCTACACCTTC.

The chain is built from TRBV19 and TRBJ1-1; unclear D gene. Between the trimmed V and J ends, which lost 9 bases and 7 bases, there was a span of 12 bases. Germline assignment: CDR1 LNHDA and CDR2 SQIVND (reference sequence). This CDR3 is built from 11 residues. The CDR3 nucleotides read TGTGCCAGCTCCTTAGTTGGTGAAGCTTTCTTT. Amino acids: CASSLVGEAFF.

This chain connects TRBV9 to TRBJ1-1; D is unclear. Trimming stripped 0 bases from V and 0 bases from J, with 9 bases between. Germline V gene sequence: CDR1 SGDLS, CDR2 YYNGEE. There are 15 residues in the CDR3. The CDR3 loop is CASSVDPDMNTEAFF. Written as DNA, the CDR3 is TGTGCCAGCAGCGTAGATCCAGACATGAACACTGAAGCTTTCTTT.

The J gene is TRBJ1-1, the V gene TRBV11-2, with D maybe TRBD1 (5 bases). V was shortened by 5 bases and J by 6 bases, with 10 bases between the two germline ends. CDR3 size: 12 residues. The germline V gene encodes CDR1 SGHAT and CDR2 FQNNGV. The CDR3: CASSPGHPEAFF. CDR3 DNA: TGTGCCAGCAGCCCCGGACACCCTGAAGCTTTCTTT.

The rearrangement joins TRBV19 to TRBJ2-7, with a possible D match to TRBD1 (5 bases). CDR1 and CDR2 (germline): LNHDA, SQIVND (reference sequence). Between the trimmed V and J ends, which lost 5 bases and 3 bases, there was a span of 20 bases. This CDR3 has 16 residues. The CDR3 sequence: CASSPLVAGSNYEQYF. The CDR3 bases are TGTGCCAGTAGTCCCTTGGTGGCAGGGTCCAACTACGAGCAGTACTTC.

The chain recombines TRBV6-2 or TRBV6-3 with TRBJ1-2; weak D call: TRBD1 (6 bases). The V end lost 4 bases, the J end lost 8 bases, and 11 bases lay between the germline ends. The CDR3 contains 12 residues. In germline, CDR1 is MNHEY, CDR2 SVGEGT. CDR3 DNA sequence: TGTGCCAGCAGTTGGACAGCAAGAGGCTACACCTTC. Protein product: CASSWTARGYTF.

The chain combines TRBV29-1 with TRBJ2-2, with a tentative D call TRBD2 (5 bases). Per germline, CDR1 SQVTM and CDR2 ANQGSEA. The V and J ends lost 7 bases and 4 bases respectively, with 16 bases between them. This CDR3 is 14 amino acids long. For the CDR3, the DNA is TGCAGCGCTGTGGTCCAGGACTTCACCGGGGAGCTGTTTTTT. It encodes CSAVVQDFTGELFF.

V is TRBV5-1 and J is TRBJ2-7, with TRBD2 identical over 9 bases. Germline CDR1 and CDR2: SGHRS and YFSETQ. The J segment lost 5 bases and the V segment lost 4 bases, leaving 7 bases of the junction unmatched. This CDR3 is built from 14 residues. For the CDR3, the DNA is TGCGCCAGCAGCCTAGCGGGGACTACCAACGAGCAGTACTTC. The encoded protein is CASSLAGTTNEQYF.

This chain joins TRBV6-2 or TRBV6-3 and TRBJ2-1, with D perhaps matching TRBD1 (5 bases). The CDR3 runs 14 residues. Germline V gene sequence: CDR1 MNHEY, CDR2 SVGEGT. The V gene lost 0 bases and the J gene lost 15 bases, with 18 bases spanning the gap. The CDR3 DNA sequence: TGTGCCAGCAGTTACTCGAGGAAGGGGCATATCCCGTTCTTC. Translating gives CASSYSRKGHIPFF.

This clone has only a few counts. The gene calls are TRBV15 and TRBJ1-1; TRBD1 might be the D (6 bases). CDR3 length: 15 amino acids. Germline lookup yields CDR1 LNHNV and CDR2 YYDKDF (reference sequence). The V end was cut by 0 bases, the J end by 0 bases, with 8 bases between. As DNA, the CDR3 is TGTGCCACCAGCAGAGAGGGGACACTGAACACTGAAGCTTTCTTT. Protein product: CATSREGTLNTEAFF.

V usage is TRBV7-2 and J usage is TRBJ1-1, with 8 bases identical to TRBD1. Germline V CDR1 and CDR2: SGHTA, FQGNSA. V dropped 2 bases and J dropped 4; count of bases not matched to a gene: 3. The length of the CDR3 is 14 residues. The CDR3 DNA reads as TGTGCCAGCAGCTTAACAGGGGGGACCACTGAAGCTTTCTTT. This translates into CASSLTGGTTEAFF.

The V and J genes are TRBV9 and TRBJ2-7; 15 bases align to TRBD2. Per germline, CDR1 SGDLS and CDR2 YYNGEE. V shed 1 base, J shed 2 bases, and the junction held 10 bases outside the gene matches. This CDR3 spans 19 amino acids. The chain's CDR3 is CASSVNPGTSGGTPYEQYF. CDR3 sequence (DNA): TGTGCCAGCAGCGTAAATCCCGGGACTAGCGGGGGGACCCCCTACGAGCAGTACTTC.